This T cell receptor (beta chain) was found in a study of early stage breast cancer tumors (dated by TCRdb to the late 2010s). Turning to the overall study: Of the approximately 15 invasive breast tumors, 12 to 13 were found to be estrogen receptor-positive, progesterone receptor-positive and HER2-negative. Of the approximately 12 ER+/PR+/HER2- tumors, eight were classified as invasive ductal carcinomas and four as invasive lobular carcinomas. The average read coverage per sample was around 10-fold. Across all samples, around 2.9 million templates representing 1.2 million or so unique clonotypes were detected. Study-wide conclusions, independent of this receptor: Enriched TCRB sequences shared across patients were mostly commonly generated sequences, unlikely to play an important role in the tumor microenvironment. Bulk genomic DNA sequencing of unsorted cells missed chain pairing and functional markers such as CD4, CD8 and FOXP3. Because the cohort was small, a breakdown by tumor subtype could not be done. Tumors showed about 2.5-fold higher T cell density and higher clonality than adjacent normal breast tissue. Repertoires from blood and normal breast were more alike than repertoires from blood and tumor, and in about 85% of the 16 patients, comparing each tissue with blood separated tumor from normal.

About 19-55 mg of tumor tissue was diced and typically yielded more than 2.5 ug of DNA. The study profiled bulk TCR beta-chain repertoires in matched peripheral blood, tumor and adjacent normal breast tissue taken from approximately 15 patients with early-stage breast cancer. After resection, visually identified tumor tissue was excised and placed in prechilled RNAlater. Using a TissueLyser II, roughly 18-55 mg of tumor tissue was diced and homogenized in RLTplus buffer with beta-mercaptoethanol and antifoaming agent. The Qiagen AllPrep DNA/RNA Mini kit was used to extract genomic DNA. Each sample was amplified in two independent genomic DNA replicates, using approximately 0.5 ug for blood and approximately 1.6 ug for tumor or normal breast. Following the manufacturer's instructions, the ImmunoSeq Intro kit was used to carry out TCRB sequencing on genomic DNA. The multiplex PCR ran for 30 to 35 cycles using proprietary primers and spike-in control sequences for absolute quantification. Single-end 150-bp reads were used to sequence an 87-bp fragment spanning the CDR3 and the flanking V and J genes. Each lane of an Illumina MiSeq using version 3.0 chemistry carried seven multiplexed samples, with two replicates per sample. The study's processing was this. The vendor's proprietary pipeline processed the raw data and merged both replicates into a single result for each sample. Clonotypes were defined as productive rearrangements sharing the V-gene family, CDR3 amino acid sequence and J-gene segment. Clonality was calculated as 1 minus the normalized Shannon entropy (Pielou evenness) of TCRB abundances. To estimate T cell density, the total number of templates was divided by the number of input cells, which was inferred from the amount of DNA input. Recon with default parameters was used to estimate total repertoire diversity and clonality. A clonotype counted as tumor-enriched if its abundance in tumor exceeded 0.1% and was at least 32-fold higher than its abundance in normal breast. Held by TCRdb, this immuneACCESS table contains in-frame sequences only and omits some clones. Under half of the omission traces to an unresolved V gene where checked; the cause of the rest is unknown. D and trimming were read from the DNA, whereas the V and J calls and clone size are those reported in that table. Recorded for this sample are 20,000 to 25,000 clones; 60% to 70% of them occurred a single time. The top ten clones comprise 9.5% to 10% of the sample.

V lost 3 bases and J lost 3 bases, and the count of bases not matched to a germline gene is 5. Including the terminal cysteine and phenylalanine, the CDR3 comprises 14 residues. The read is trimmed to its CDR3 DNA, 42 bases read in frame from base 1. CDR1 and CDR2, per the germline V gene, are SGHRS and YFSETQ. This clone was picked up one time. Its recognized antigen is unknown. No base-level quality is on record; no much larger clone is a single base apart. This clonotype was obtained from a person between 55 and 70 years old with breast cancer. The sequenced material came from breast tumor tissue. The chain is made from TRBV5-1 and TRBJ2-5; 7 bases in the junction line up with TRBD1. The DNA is TGCGCCAGCAGCTGGGCCGGGACAGAAGAGACCCAGTACTTC. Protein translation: CASSWAGTEETQYF.